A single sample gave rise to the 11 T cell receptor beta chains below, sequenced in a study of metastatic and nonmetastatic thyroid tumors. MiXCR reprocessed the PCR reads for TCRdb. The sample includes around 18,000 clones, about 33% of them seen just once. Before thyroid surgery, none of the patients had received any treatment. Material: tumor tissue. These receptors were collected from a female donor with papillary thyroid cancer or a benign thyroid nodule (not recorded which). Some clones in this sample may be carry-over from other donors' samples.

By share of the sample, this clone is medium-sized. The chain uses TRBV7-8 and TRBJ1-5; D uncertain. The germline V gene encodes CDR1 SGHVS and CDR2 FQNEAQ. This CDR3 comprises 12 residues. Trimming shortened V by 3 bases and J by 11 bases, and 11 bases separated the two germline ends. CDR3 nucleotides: TGTGCCAGCAGCTTCGACAAAATGTCCCAGCATTTT. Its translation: CASSFDKMSQHF.

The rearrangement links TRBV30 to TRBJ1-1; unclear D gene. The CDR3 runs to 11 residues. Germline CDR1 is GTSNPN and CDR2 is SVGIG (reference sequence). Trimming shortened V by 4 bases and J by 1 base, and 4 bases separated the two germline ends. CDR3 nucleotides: TGTGCCTGGAAACAGAACACTGAAGCTTTCTTT. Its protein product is CAWKQNTEAFF. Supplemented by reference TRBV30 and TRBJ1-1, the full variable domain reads SQTIHQWPATLVQPVGSPLSLECTVEGTSNPNLYWYRQAAGRGLQLLFYSVGIGQISSEVPQNLSASRPQDRQFILSSKKLLLSDSGFYLCAWKQNTEAFFGQGTRLTVV.

This CDR3 is CASSQERTGTYEQYF. In DNA, the CDR3 is TGTGCCAGCAGCCAAGAACGGACAGGAACCTACGAGCAGTACTTC. V gene TRBV4-2 combines with J gene TRBJ2-7; the match to TRBD1 covers 7 bases. The length of the CDR3 is 15 residues. Germline V gives CDR1 LGHNA, CDR2 YNFKEQ. The V and J ends lost 0 bases and 2 bases, in that order; junction bases with no gene match: 4.

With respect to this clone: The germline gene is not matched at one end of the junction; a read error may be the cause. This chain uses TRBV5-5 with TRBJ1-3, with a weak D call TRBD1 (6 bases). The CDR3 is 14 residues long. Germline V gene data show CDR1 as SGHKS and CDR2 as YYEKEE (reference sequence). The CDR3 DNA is TGTGCCAGCAGTTTGGGGGGCGCTGGAAACACCATATATTTT. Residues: CASSLGGAGNTIYF.

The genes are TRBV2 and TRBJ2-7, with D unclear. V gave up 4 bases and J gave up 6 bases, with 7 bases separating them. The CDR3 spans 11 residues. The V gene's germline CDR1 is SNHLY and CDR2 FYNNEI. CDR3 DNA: TGTGCCAGCAGTGGGCGTCTCGAGCAGTACTTC. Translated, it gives CASSGRLEQYF.

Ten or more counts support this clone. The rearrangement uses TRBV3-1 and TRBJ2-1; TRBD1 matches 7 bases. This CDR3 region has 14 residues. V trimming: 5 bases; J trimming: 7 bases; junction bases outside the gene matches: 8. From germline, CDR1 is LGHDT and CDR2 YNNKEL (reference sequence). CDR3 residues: CASSGTTGSNEQFF. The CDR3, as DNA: TGTGCCAGCAGCGGGACGACAGGGTCGAATGAGCAGTTCTTC.

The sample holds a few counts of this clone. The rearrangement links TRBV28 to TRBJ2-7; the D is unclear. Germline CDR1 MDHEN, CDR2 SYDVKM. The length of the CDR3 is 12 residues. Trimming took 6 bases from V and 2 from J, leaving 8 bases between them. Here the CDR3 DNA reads TGTGCCAGCAGCCCGTACCCCTACGAGCAGTACTTC. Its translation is CASSPYPYEQYF.

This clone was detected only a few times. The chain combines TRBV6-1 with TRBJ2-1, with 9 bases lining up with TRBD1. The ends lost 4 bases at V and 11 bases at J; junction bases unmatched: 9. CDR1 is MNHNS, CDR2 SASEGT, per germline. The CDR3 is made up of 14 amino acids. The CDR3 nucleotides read TGTGCCAGCAGTGGACAGGGGGGGGGCCTTAAGCAGTTCTTC. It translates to CASSGQGGGLKQFF.

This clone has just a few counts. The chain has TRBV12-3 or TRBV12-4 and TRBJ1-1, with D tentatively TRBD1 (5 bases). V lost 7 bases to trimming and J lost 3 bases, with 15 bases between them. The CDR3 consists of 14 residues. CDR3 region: CASTPWGSHTEAFF. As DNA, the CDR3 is TGTGCCAGCACCCCTTGGGGCAGCCACACTGAAGCTTTCTTT.

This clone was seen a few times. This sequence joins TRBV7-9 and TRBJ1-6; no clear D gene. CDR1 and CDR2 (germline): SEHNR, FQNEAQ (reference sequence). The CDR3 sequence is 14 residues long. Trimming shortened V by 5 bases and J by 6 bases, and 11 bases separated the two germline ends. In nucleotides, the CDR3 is TGTGCCAGCAGCCCCCCCGGGCTTAATTCACCCCTCCACTTT. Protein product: CASSPPGLNSPLHF. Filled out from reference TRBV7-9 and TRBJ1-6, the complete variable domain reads DTGVSQNPRHKITKRGQNVTFRCDPISEHNRLYWYRQTLGQGPEFLTYFQNEAQLEKSRLLSDRFSAERPKGSFSTLEIQRTEQGDSAMYLCASSPPGLNSPLHFGNGTRLTVT.

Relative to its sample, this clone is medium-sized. The CDR3 DNA reads TGTGCCAGCAGCCCTCACCCCGGGACGGATGCATTTCTCTCCTACGAGCAGTACTTC. This sequence encodes CASSPHPGTDAFLSYEQYF. The rearrangement joins TRBV7-9 to TRBJ2-7, with D perhaps assigned TRBD1 or TRBD2 (5 bases each). V was pared by 5 bases and J by 0 bases, with 26 bases between. In germline, CDR1 is SEHNR, CDR2 FQNEAQ (reference sequence). This CDR3 region has 19 residues.